The 29 T cell receptor beta chains in this list originate from one sample, sequenced in a study of blood T cell repertoires in COVID-19. The table came from immunoSEQ multiplex PCR; TCRdb's copy has only in-frame clones and leaves some out. The sample shows about 530,000 clones, around nine tenths of them seen only once. Sequencing was done on a sample of peripheral blood. The receptor set was obtained from a woman in her fifties or sixties with COVID-19, enrolled during active disease.

The CDR3 loop is CASSLDLGQYTQYF. The DNA of the CDR3 is TGTGCCAGCAGCTTAGATCTGGGACAGTATACGCAGTATTTT. The V call is TRBV11-2, the J call TRBJ2-3, with TRBD1 identical over 7 bases. CDR1 SGHAT and CDR2 FQNNGV come from the germline V gene. The CDR3 is 14 amino acids. The V gene end was trimmed by 0 bases and the J gene end by 7 bases; junction bases not matched to a gene: 4.

This chain joins TRBV12-3 or TRBV12-4 and TRBJ1-2; D is ambiguous. The CDR3 runs to 13 residues. The V end was cut by 2 bases, the J end by 2 bases, with 6 bases between. The CDR3 region is CASSLQENYGYTF. The CDR3 bases are TGTGCCAGCAGTTTACAAGAGAACTATGGCTACACCTTC.

The rearrangement links TRBV11-2 to TRBJ1-3, with unresolved D. The CDR3 extends over 15 amino acids. V was cut by 3 bases and J by 4 bases, with 13 bases left in between. CDR1 and CDR2 from the germline V gene are SGHAT and FQNNGV. In DNA, the CDR3 is TGTGCCAGCAGCTTTATTAGGGCGGGAGGAAACACCATATATTTT. This encodes CASSFIRAGGNTIYF.

The chain couples TRBV7-7 to TRBJ1-5; D is possibly TRBD1 (6 bases). Trimming stripped 2 bases from V and 1 base from J, with 18 bases between. The CDR3 extends over 18 amino acids. Germline CDR1 is SSHAT and CDR2 is FNYEAQ (reference sequence). The CDR3 reads CASSLQGSKVISNQPQHF. The CDR3 bases are TGTGCCAGCAGCTTACAGGGGAGTAAGGTCATAAGCAATCAGCCCCAGCATTTT. Full variable domain (missing parts from reference TRBV7-7 and TRBJ1-5): GAGVSQSPRYKVTKRGQDVTLRCDPISSHATLYWYQQALGQGPEFLTYFNYEAQPDKSGLPSDRFSAERPEGSISTLTIQRTEQRDSAMYRCASSLQGSKVISNQPQHFGDGTRLSIL.

This chain uses TRBV2 with TRBJ1-5; the D is unclear. The germline V gene has CDR1 SNHLY and CDR2 FYNNEI. The CDR3 has 14 residues. The V and J ends lost 7 bases and 5 bases respectively, with 15 bases between them. The CDR3 is CASTKDSSHQPQHF. DNA for the CDR3: TGTGCCAGCACCAAGGACTCCAGTCATCAGCCCCAGCATTTT. Full variable domain (outside the CDR3, taken from reference TRBV2 and TRBJ1-5): EPEVTQTPSHQVTQMGQEVILRCVPISNHLYFYWYRQILGQKVEFLVSFYNNEISEKSEIFDDQFSVERPDGSNFTLKIRSTKLEDSAMYFCASTKDSSHQPQHFGDGTRLSIL.

The J gene is TRBJ2-7, the V gene TRBV6-5; no clear D. V shed 6 bases and J shed 2 bases, with 14 bases lying between them. In germline, CDR1 is MNHEY, CDR2 SVGAGI. The CDR3 is made up of 14 amino acids. In DNA, the CDR3 is TGTGCCAGCAGAAGACGTACACAGACCTACGAGCAGTACTTC. Translating it yields CASRRRTQTYEQYF.

The rearrangement links TRBV19 to TRBJ1-2; no definite D call. The CDR3 runs to 14 residues. From germline, CDR1 is LNHDA and CDR2 SQIVND (reference sequence). Trimming took 7 bases from V and 5 from J, leaving 17 bases between them. DNA of the CDR3: TGTGCCAGTAAATACTCCCGAGGGAATTATGGCTACACCTTC. Translating it yields CASKYSRGNYGYTF.

The chain carries TRBV9 and TRBJ2-7; 12 positions agree with TRBD1. Germline assignment: CDR1 SGDLS and CDR2 YYNGEE. Trimming removed 4 bases from V and 5 bases from J; junction bases left unmatched: 4. The CDR3 runs to 14 residues. As DNA, the CDR3 is TGTGCCAGCAGCCGCCGGGACAGGGGGCACGAGCAGTACTTC. Protein product: CASSRRDRGHEQYF.

The J gene is TRBJ1-4, the V gene TRBV7-9; D perhaps matches TRBD1 (6 bases). V was trimmed by 5 bases and J by 8 bases, leaving 18 bases between them. Germline CDR1 SEHNR, CDR2 FQNEAQ (reference sequence). The CDR3 runs 15 residues. The CDR3, as DNA: TGTGCCAGCAGCCTCGGGCGGGGGGGGCCCGAAAAACTGTTTTTT. Translation: CASSLGRGGPEKLFF. The whole variable domain, remainder taken from reference TRBV7-9 and TRBJ1-4, is DTGVSQNPRHKITKRGQNVTFRCDPISEHNRLYWYRQTLGQGPEFLTYFQNEAQLEKSRLLSDRFSAERPKGSFSTLEIQRTEQGDSAMYLCASSLGRGGPEKLFFGSGTQLSVL.

The rearrangement joins TRBV6-5 to TRBJ2-5, with 13 bases that match TRBD2. Germline assignment: CDR1 MNHEY and CDR2 SVGAGI. V lost 2 bases to trimming and J lost 4 bases; unmatched junction nucleotides: 4. This CDR3 region has 16 residues. CDR3: CASSYELAGGRETQYF. The DNA for the CDR3 is TGTGCCAGCAGTTACGAACTAGCGGGGGGGAGAGAGACCCAGTACTTC.

The V and J genes are TRBV11-3 and TRBJ2-1; perhaps TRBD2 as D (6 bases). The CDR3 runs to 14 residues. The V and J ends lost 3 bases and 8 bases respectively, with 14 bases between them. From germline, CDR1 is SGHNT and CDR2 YENEEA. Here the CDR3 reads CASSFGLGEDEQFF. CDR3 nucleotides: TGTGCCAGCAGCTTTGGACTGGGGGAGGATGAGCAGTTCTTC. Full variable domain (rest looked up from reference TRBV11-3 and TRBJ2-1): EAGVVQSPRYKIIEKKQPVAFWCNPISGHNTLYWYLQNLGQGPELLIRYENEEAVDDSQLPKDRFSAERLKGVDSTLKIQPAELGDSAVYLCASSFGLGEDEQFFGPGTRLTVL.

The genes are TRBV2 and TRBJ2-7; 8 bases are a match to TRBD1. V gave up 9 bases and J gave up 6 bases; unmatched junction bases: 7. Looked up from germline, CDR1 is SNHLY and CDR2 is FYNNEI. This CDR3 comprises 12 residues. Here the CDR3 reads CARMDRASEQYF. The CDR3 bases are TGTGCCAGGATGGACAGGGCGAGCGAGCAGTACTTC. The whole variable domain, filled in from reference TRBV2 and TRBJ2-7, reads EPEVTQTPSHQVTQMGQEVILRCVPISNHLYFYWYRQILGQKVEFLVSFYNNEISEKSEIFDDQFSVERPDGSNFTLKIRSTKLEDSAMYFCARMDRASEQYFGPGTRLTVT.

This chain links TRBV27 with TRBJ2-7; 8 positions match TRBD1. CDR1 and CDR2 from the germline V gene are MNHEY and SMNVEV (reference sequence). CDR3 size: 12 residues. V was pared by 4 bases and J by 7 bases, with 3 bases of the junction left unmatched. The CDR3 bases are TGTGCCAGCAGTTCAGGGGGCAGGGAGCAGTACTTC. Encoded protein: CASSSGGREQYF.

This clone was observed a few times. The rearrangement joins TRBV7-2 to TRBJ1-1, with D possibly matching TRBD1 (5 bases). Germline assignment: CDR1 SGHTA and CDR2 FQGNSA. V lost 1 base, J lost 4 bases, and 10 bases lay in between. The CDR3 has 14 residues. CDR3 DNA sequence: TGTGCCAGCAGCTTAGGCGGGGGTTTCACTGAAGCTTTCTTT. Protein: CASSLGGGFTEAFF.

The gene calls are TRBV5-1 and TRBJ2-7; no definite D call. The CDR3 runs to 13 residues. Germline lookup yields CDR1 SGHRS and CDR2 YFSETQ. With 0 bases removed from V and 2 bases from J, the gap between germline ends came to 6 bases. The CDR3 DNA sequence: TGCGCCAGCAGCTTGGCGAGCCCCTACGAGCAGTACTTC. Translating it yields CASSLASPYEQYF.

The CDR3, as DNA: TGTGCCAGTAGTATACAGGGGGCGGCGAACACTGAAGCTTTCTTT. It translates to CASSIQGAANTEAFF. V gene TRBV19 combines with J gene TRBJ1-1, with 8 nucleotides matching TRBD1. V trimming: 2 bases; J trimming: 1 base; junction bases outside the gene matches: 3. The germline gives CDR1 LNHDA, CDR2 SQIVND (reference sequence). This CDR3 region has 15 residues.

The chain combines TRBV15 with TRBJ1-5, with D possibly matching TRBD1 (5 bases). With 1 base removed from V and 5 bases from J, the gap between germline ends came to 9 bases. The CDR3 length is 14 residues. Germline CDR1 and CDR2: LNHNV and YYDKDF (reference sequence). The CDR3 DNA reads TGTGCCACCAGCAGAGGGGGGAGGGATCAGCCCCAGCATTTT. It specifies CATSRGGRDQPQHF.

The chain couples TRBV6-5 to TRBJ1-5; 9 bases are a match to TRBD1. The CDR3 loop spans 15 amino acids. The ends lost 5 bases at V and 7 bases at J; junction bases unmatched: 9. The germline V gene encodes CDR1 MNHEY and CDR2 SVGAGI. In DNA form, the CDR3 reads TGTGCCAGCAGTCCGTCCGGGACAGGGAGCCAGCCCCAGCATTTT. It yields the protein CASSPSGTGSQPQHF.

The sample holds one count of this clone. V gene TRBV19 combines with J gene TRBJ2-3; 14 bases are shared with TRBD2. The CDR3 runs to 17 residues. Germline CDR1 is LNHDA and CDR2 is SQIVND (reference sequence). Trimming took 5 bases from V and 4 from J; bases not matched to a gene: 8. CDR3 nucleotides: TGTGCCAGTAGTTCGGGACTAGCGGGGGCAGGGGCAGATACGCAGTATTTT. Amino acids: CASSSGLAGAGADTQYF.

This sequence joins TRBV9 and TRBJ1-6; D ambiguous. The CDR3 is 13 amino acids. The V and J ends lost 0 bases and 13 bases respectively, with 11 bases between them. CDR1 SGDLS and CDR2 YYNGEE come from the germline V gene. CDR3 DNA sequence: TGTGCCAGCAGCGTAGCGCCTTCTAGGCCCCTCCACTTT. Translation: CASSVAPSRPLHF.

The chain couples TRBV5-1 to TRBJ1-1; TRBD1 is a possible D gene (5 bases). The germline V and J ends were trimmed by 2 bases and 0 bases, with 11 bases remaining between them. The CDR3 loop spans 15 amino acids. The germline CDR1 and CDR2 sequences are SGHRS and YFSETQ. The CDR3 protein is CASSFKGEVNTEAFF. CDR3 sequence (DNA): TGCGCCAGCAGCTTTAAAGGGGAAGTGAACACTGAAGCTTTCTTT.

This clone was recorded only once. The V and J genes are TRBV10-3 and TRBJ1-2, with TRBD1 matching 7 bases. There are 14 residues in the CDR3. V shed 4 bases, J shed 2 bases, and the junction held 4 bases outside the gene matches. Germline CDR1 reads ENHRY; CDR2 reads SYGVKD. This CDR3 reads CAISAGQDNYGYTF. CDR3 coding DNA: TGTGCCATCAGTGCTGGACAGGACAACTATGGCTACACCTTC.

This chain links TRBV29-1 with TRBJ2-2; TRBD1 might be the D (5 bases). Trimming cost V 4 bases and J 3 bases, with 18 bases left between them. This CDR3 is built from 16 residues. Germline-derived CDR1 and CDR2 are SQVTM and ANQGSEA. This chain's CDR3 is CSVGAQAGTDTGELFF. Written as DNA, the CDR3 is TGCAGCGTTGGGGCACAGGCCGGAACGGACACCGGGGAGCTGTTTTTT.

The chain has TRBV9 and TRBJ2-5; possibly TRBD1 for D (5 bases). The CDR3 sequence is 13 residues long. The V gene's germline CDR1 is SGDLS and CDR2 YYNGEE. V shed 2 bases and J shed 3 bases, with 8 bases lying between them. This chain's CDR3 is CASSVGQKETQYF. The CDR3 coding sequence is TGTGCCAGCAGCGTGGGGCAGAAAGAGACCCAGTACTTC.

This clone was counted a few times. The chain couples TRBV6-2 or TRBV6-3 to TRBJ2-7, with D perhaps TRBD2 (5 bases). Germline V gene data show CDR1 as MNHEY and CDR2 as SVGEGT. The CDR3 contains 19 residues. V gave up 2 bases and J gave up 0 bases, with 23 bases separating them. CDR3 amino acids: CASSYSRGLFPGSSYEQYF. The CDR3 DNA follows: TGTGCCAGCAGTTACAGTCGAGGACTCTTCCCAGGAAGCTCCTACGAGCAGTACTTC.

The chain is built from TRBV27 and TRBJ2-1; D perhaps matches TRBD2 (7 bases). CDR3 length: 15 residues. The ends were cut back, 3 bases at V and 6 bases at J, with 15 bases in the middle. Per the germline V gene, CDR1 is MNHEY and CDR2 is SMNVEV (reference sequence). This chain's CDR3 is CASSFWWGGPNEQFF. In nucleotides, the CDR3 is TGTGCCAGCAGTTTTTGGTGGGGGGGCCCCAATGAGCAGTTCTTC.

The V call is TRBV19, the J call TRBJ2-7, with D possibly TRBD1 on 7 matching bases. The germline V gene has CDR1 LNHDA and CDR2 SQIVND (reference sequence). Trimming took 5 bases from V and 6 from J, leaving 14 bases between them. This CDR3 has 13 residues. As DNA, the CDR3 is TGTGCCAGTAGTCTGAGGGGGCGGGGCGAGCAGTACTTC. This gives the protein CASSLRGRGEQYF.

The gene calls are TRBV6-5 and TRBJ2-1; D gene ambiguous. The CDR3 loop spans 15 amino acids. V was trimmed by 6 bases and J by 6 bases, leaving 18 bases between them. In germline, CDR1 is MNHEY, CDR2 SVGAGI. The chain's CDR3 is CASSKKELSGNEQFF. The CDR3 DNA reads as TGTGCCAGCAGCAAGAAGGAGTTGTCGGGCAATGAGCAGTTCTTC.

V gene TRBV14 combines with J gene TRBJ1-1; D not certain. This CDR3 has 17 amino acids. The germline CDR1 and CDR2 sequences are SGHDN and FVKESK. V gave up 2 bases and J gave up 1 base, with 17 bases separating them. CDR3 amino acids: CASSQIGSGIQNTEAFF. The DNA of the CDR3 is TGTGCCAGCAGCCAAATTGGGTCGGGTATTCAGAACACTGAAGCTTTCTTT. The complete variable domain, with remaining parts taken from reference TRBV14 and TRBJ1-1, reads EAGVTQFPSHSVIEKGQTVTLRCDPISGHDNLYWYRRVMGKEIKFLLHFVKESKQDESGMPNNRFLAERTGGTYSTLKVQPAELEDSGVYFCASSQIGSGIQNTEAFFGQGTRLTVV.